This TCR beta chain comes out of a study of blood T cell repertoires in COVID-19. On the study more broadly: Nucleic acid was either cDNA or gDNA, and it came from T cells, B-cell-depleted T cells, or PBMCs.

The data were produced by immunoSEQ multiplex PCR, yet TCRdb's version contains in-frame clones alone and is incomplete. The sample contains roughly 430,000 clones, over 75% of which appear only once. The germline V gene has CDR1 SGHRS and CDR2 YFSETQ. CDR3 size: 16 residues. V dropped 4 bases and J dropped 8; count of bases not matched to a gene: 14. This chain connects TRBV5-1 to TRBJ1-4; 7 bases map to TRBD1. This sequence was found in a woman under 30 who had been exposed to COVID-19. Sequencing was performed on PBMCs or T cells enriched from blood (not recorded which). The CDR3 loop is CASSMEGGSGWEKLFF. The CDR3 coding sequence is TGCGCCAGCAGCATGGAAGGGGGCTCGGGATGGGAAAAACTGTTTTTT.